Listed below are T cell receptor beta chains from one sample, sequenced in a study of T-cell memory formation after mild COVID-19. TCRdb re-analysed the 5' RACE reads in MiXCR, keeping a single row per CDR3 protein. The sample shows a few hundred thousand distinct CDR3 sequences, around a fifth of them seen only once. Input material: PBMCs or a T cell subset sorted from them (not recorded which). All receptors derive from an adult woman who had mild COVID-19 (a few samples of this study predate the infection). Cell type and time point are not known. Both conserved end residues are part of each CDR3. Each record gives: CDR3 length, J gene, clone size, D gene, V gene, CDR3 DNA, CDR3 protein. A D gene is named only where the DNA matches it firmly. Rows give clone size only sometimes, using once, few, many, or a class for an expanded clone.

CDR3 length: 11
J gene: TRBJ2-1
clone size: .
D gene: .
V gene: TRBV12-3/TRBV12-4
CDR3 DNA: TGTGCCAGCAGTAAGCCAGACGAGCAGTTCTTC
CDR3 protein: CASSKPDEQFF

CDR3 length: 15
J gene: TRBJ1-5
clone size: many
D gene: .
V gene: TRBV7-8
CDR3 DNA: TGTGCCAGCAGCTTAGGAGAACGCAGCAATCAGCCCCAGCATTTT
CDR3 protein: CASSLGERSNQPQHF

CDR3 length: 15
J gene: TRBJ2-1
clone size: many
D gene: TRBD1
V gene: TRBV11-1
CDR3 DNA: TGTGCCAGCAGCCGGACAGGGAACTTCTACAATGAGCAGTTCTTC
CDR3 protein: CASSRTGNFYNEQFF

CDR3 length: 17
J gene: TRBJ2-7
clone size: .
D gene: .
V gene: TRBV4-3
CDR3 DNA: TGCGCCAGCAGCCAAGATTGGGTAGCCCACCCCGACTACGAGCAGTACTTC
CDR3 protein: CASSQDWVAHPDYEQYF

CDR3 length: 19
J gene: TRBJ2-1
clone size: few
D gene: TRBD1
V gene: TRBV10-3
CDR3 DNA: TGTGCCATCAGTGAGTCTAAGGGACAGGGGAGAGATCCCTACAATGAGCAGTTCTTC
CDR3 protein: CAISESKGQGRDPYNEQFF

CDR3 length: 13
J gene: TRBJ2-7
clone size: .
D gene: .
V gene: TRBV15
CDR3 DNA: TGTGCCACCAGCAGAGACAGGATTGACGAGCAGTACTTC
CDR3 protein: CATSRDRIDEQYF

CDR3 length: 14
J gene: TRBJ2-5
clone size: .
D gene: TRBD2
V gene: TRBV2
CDR3 DNA: TGTGCCAGCAAAGAGCGGGAGGGCCCCGAGACCCAGTACTTC
CDR3 protein: CASKEREGPETQYF

CDR3 length: 20
J gene: TRBJ2-3
clone size: .
D gene: TRBD2
V gene: TRBV7-9
CDR3 DNA: TGTGCCAGCAGCGGCCCGCGGGTCCTAGCGGGGAGCTCTAGCACAGATACGCAGTATTTT
CDR3 protein: CASSGPRVLAGSSSTDTQYF

CDR3 length: 15
J gene: TRBJ2-5
clone size: few
D gene: .
V gene: TRBV6-5
CDR3 DNA: TGTGCCAGCAGTTACTCAGGAAACGTACTCCGGACCCAGTACTTC
CDR3 protein: CASSYSGNVLRTQYF

CDR3 length: 15
J gene: TRBJ2-5
clone size: few
D gene: .
V gene: TRBV6-2/TRBV6-3
CDR3 DNA: TGTGCCAGCAGTTACGAGGCGAAGGGGCAAGAGACCCAGTACTTC
CDR3 protein: CASSYEAKGQETQYF